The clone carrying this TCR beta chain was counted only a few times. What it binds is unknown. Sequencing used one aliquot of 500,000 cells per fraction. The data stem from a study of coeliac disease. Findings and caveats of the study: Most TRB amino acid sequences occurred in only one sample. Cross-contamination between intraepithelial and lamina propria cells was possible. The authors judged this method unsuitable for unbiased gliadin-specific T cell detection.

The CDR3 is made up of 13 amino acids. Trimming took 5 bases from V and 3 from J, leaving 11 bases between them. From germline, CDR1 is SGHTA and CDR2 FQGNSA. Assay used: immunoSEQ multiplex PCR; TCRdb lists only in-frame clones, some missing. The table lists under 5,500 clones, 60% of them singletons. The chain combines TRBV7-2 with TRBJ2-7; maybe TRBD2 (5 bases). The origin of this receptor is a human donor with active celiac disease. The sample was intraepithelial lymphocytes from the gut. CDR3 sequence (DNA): TGTGCCAGCAGCCCCGGGATACTCTACGAGCAGTACTTC. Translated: CASSPGILYEQYF.